The 20 T cell receptor beta chains listed next were all sequenced from one sample in a study of T cells in Graves' hyperthyroidism and ophthalmopathy. Amplified TCR beta CDR3 regions came from RNA transcripts. In the first-round RT-PCR of the TCR CDR3, the HTBI primer set was used. TCRdb independently ran MiXCR on the multiplex PCR reads; one entry per CDR3 protein. The sample includes over 700,000 distinct CDR3 sequences, approximately 19% of them seen just once. Input material: blood. These receptors all come from a woman in her forties or fifties with Graves' hyperthyroidism that later progressed to Graves' ophthalmopathy.

This clonotype turned up a few times. CDR3 loop: CASSYLGAGGELFF. CDR3 DNA sequence: TGTGCCAGCAGTTACTTGGGGGCTGGCGGGGAGCTGTTTTTT. The chain links TRBV6-2 or TRBV6-3 to TRBJ2-2, with D maybe TRBD1 (6 bases). The CDR3 runs 14 residues. Germline CDR1 and CDR2: MNHEY and SVGEGT. V lost 1 base, J lost 7 bases, and 10 bases lay in between.

This clonotype was observed at least ten times. The chain recombines TRBV12-3 or TRBV12-4 with TRBJ1-1; no definite D call. The CDR3 runs to 16 residues. V was pared by 1 base and J by 0 bases, with 12 bases between. The CDR3 reads CASSLDLGQLNTEAFF. In nucleotides, the CDR3 is TGTGCCAGCAGTTTAGACTTAGGGCAGCTGAACACTGAAGCTTTCTTT.

V gene TRBV5-1 combines with J gene TRBJ2-5; TRBD2 matches at 11 bases. The CDR3 contains 16 residues. The junction had 5 bases not matched to a gene; V was cut back by 2 bases and J by 2 bases. From germline, CDR1 is SGHRS and CDR2 YFSETQ. The CDR3 reads CASSFPSGGPQETQYF. In DNA form, the CDR3 reads TGCGCCAGCAGCTTTCCTAGCGGGGGGCCACAAGAGACCCAGTACTTC.

This clonotype was counted at least ten times. This chain's CDR3 is CASSQGITQYF. The CDR3 DNA reads TGTGCCAGCAGCCAAGGAATTACGCAGTATTTT. This rearrangement joins TRBV3-1 to TRBJ2-3; no reliable D call. This CDR3 has 11 amino acids. V lost 1 base to trimming and J lost 8 bases, with 4 bases between them. Looked up from germline, CDR1 is LGHDT and CDR2 is YNNKEL (reference sequence).

V is TRBV5-4 and J is TRBJ1-6; a possible D gene is TRBD1 (6 bases). V dropped 4 bases and J dropped 4 bases, with 15 bases sitting between them. The CDR3 sequence is 16 residues long. CDR1 SGHNT and CDR2 YYREEE come from the germline V gene (reference sequence). CDR3 sequence (DNA): TGTGCCAGCAGCCGCCCGGGACAAGCTTATAATTCACCCCTCCACTTT. Amino acids: CASSRPGQAYNSPLHF.

The count of this clonotype is one. This chain uses TRBV29-1 with TRBJ1-1; D ambiguous. The CDR3 totals 11 residues. The germline V gene encodes CDR1 SQVTM and CDR2 ANQGSEA. V was pared by 5 bases and J by 11 bases, with 15 bases between. The CDR3 reads CSVQPPRNAFF. CDR3 DNA sequence: TGCAGCGTTCAACCTCCCAGGAATGCTTTCTTT.

Remarks on this clonotype: An end of the junction does not agree with germline; a read error may underlie this. The chain is built from TRBV18 and TRBJ2-7, with 10 bases that match TRBD2. This CDR3 comprises 14 residues. Germline-derived CDR1 and CDR2 are KGHSH and LQKENI. CDR3 in amino acids: CTSSLSGGAYEQYF. CDR3 in DNA: TGTACCAGCTCACTGAGCGGGGGGGCCTACGAGCAGTACTTC.

This clonotype was counted only a few times. J is TRBJ2-3 and V is TRBV27, with TRBD2 matching 7 bases. Germline CDR1 MNHEY, CDR2 SMNVEV (reference sequence). The CDR3 length is 14 residues. Trimming cost V 3 bases and J 2 bases; bases outside gene matches: 2. The CDR3 sequence: CASSFRGDTDTQYF. DNA of the CDR3: TGTGCCAGCAGTTTTCGGGGGGACACAGATACGCAGTATTTT.

This clonotype was detected only a few times. This chain uses TRBV6-1 with TRBJ2-1; TRBD2 matches at 12 bases. CDR1 MNHNS and CDR2 SASEGT come from the germline V gene. The CDR3 consists of 14 residues. V lost 6 bases to trimming and J lost 7 bases; unmatched junction nucleotides: 4. The CDR3 sequence is CASRSSGGGNEQFF. CDR3 nucleotides: TGTGCCAGCAGGTCTAGCGGGGGGGGTAATGAGCAGTTCTTC.

This clonotype was counted a few times. The chain uses TRBV7-9 and TRBJ1-1; 7 bases align to TRBD1. There are 13 residues in the CDR3. V gave up 5 bases and J gave up 4 bases; unmatched junction bases: 4. CDR1 is SEHNR and CDR2 is FQNEAQ in the germline V gene (reference sequence). This chain's CDR3 is CASSQGTVTEAFF. The DNA for the CDR3 is TGTGCCAGCAGCCAAGGGACAGTCACTGAAGCTTTCTTT.

Many counts were recorded for this clonotype. This chain connects TRBV3-1 to TRBJ1-2; D remains unclear. Germline lookup yields CDR1 LGHDT and CDR2 YNNKEL (reference sequence). The CDR3 is 15 amino acids. Deletions cut 4 bases from V and 0 bases from J, with 12 bases between. The CDR3, as DNA: TGTGCCAGCAGCCTTATTAAGGGAGCTAACTATGGCTACACCTTC. Amino acids: CASSLIKGANYGYTF. Looking up the rest from reference TRBV3-1 and TRBJ1-2 gives the full variable domain: DTAVSQTPKYLVTQMGNDKSIKCEQNLGHDTMYWYKQDSKKFLKIMFSYNNKELIINETVPNRFSPKSPDKAHLNLHINSLELGDSAVYFCASSLIKGANYGYTFGSGTRLTVV.

This clonotype was detected many times. The genes are TRBV27 and TRBJ1-6; 8 nucleotides line up with TRBD1. V shed 4 bases, J shed 7 bases, and the junction held 6 bases outside the gene matches. This CDR3 contains 15 residues. Germline V lookup: CDR1 MNHEY, CDR2 SMNVEV (reference sequence). As DNA, the CDR3 is TGTGCCAGCAGTTCCCCCGACAGGGGAAATTCACCCCTCCACTTT. Its protein product is CASSSPDRGNSPLHF.

The chain joins TRBV4-1 to TRBJ2-3; D gene unclear. V was cut by 1 base and J by 4 bases, with 15 bases left in between. Germline values: CDR1 MGHRA, CDR2 YSYEKL. The CDR3 totals 16 residues. The CDR3 coding sequence is TGCGCCAGCAGCCAAGTGAGGCCCGAGCGCTCAGATACGCAGTATTTT. Encoded protein: CASSQVRPERSDTQYF.

The sample holds a few counts of this clonotype. The V gene is TRBV12-3 or TRBV12-4, the J gene TRBJ2-5; perhaps TRBD2 as D (7 bases). The CDR3 has 15 residues. The germline V and J ends were trimmed by 3 bases and 5 bases, with 16 bases remaining between them. CDR3 region: CASSFLVGGLETQYF. Here the CDR3 DNA reads TGTGCCAGCAGTTTCCTCGTGGGGGGGCTTGAGACCCAGTACTTC.

The table lists this clonotype with many counts. The rearrangement joins TRBV2 to TRBJ1-5; D perhaps matches TRBD1 (6 bases). With 6 bases removed from V and 9 bases from J, the gap between germline ends came to 18 bases. Germline CDR1 SNHLY, CDR2 FYNNEI. The CDR3 has 14 residues. The CDR3 is CASRTRQDDSPQHF. As DNA, the CDR3 is TGTGCCAGCAGAACTAGACAGGATGATTCGCCCCAGCATTTT.

This clonotype showed up many times. V usage is TRBV14 and J usage is TRBJ1-1, with D unclear. Germline assignment: CDR1 SGHDN and CDR2 FVKESK. V was pared by 2 bases and J by 0 bases, with 4 bases between. This CDR3 has 13 amino acids. The CDR3 region has the DNA TGTGCCAGCAGCCAATATGTGAACACTGAAGCTTTCTTT. It encodes CASSQYVNTEAFF.

There are a few counts of this clonotype. The V call is TRBV7-9, the J call TRBJ1-4, with 11 bases identical to TRBD1. The germline gives CDR1 SEHNR, CDR2 FQNEAQ (reference sequence). V lost 5 bases, J lost 7 bases, and 6 bases stayed unmatched. This CDR3 is 15 amino acids long. The CDR3 bases are TGTGCCAGCAGCGCGGAGGGACAGGGGGGTGAAAAACTGTTTTTT. Protein: CASSAEGQGGEKLFF.

The rearrangement uses TRBV7-3 and TRBJ2-1, with 9 bases fitting TRBD1. V trimming: 1 base; J trimming: 8 bases; junction bases outside the gene matches: 9. The CDR3 covers 16 residues. Germline CDR1 SGHTA, CDR2 FQGTGA. CDR3 sequence (DNA): TGTGCCAGCAGCTTAAGGCACAACACAGGGGGCGATGAGCAGTTCTTC. Translation gives CASSLRHNTGGDEQFF.

The genes are TRBV3-1 and TRBJ2-4; D is unresolved. This CDR3 is built from 17 residues. V lost 4 bases and J 0 bases, leaving 16 bases between the germline ends. Germline lookup yields CDR1 LGHDT and CDR2 YNNKEL (reference sequence). The CDR3 loop is CASSPVFNTAAKNIQYF. The CDR3 nucleotides are TGTGCCAGCAGCCCCGTTTTTAATACGGCAGCCAAAAACATTCAGTACTTC.

There are a few counts of this clonotype. V usage is TRBV10-1 and J usage is TRBJ2-5, with D uncertain. This CDR3 has 15 residues. V gave up 0 bases and J gave up 2 bases, with 10 bases separating them. Looked up from germline, CDR1 is WNHNN and CDR2 is SYGVQD (reference sequence). The CDR3 sequence is CASSESWGEQETQYF. The CDR3 nucleotides read TGCGCCAGCAGTGAGTCGTGGGGTGAGCAAGAGACCCAGTACTTC.